The present TCR beta chain was sequenced within a study of cytomegalovirus exposure and HLA in healthy donors. PCR involved 60 Vbeta and 13 Jbeta primers. Data came from immunoSEQ multiplex PCR; TCRdb stores just in-frame clones and leaves some out. The sample shows around 120,000 clones, over 65% of them seen only once. Trimming removed 0 bases from V and 5 bases from J, with 9 bases in between. Germline values: CDR1 SGHRS, CDR2 YFSETQ. The CDR3 spans 15 residues. Notes on this clone: The antigen remains unidentified.

Overall study results and limits: One variant, a missense change in DCLRE1C, was linked in a later analysis to TCR beta V- and J-gene trimming. Across donors, most TCRs were seen rarely, yet some public ones were widespread. An Asian-associated ancestry cluster reportedly showed fewer N-insertions than the approximately 700-donor mean in a later analysis.

The J gene is TRBJ1-6, the V gene TRBV5-1, with TRBD1 as a possible D gene (5 bases). The sequence was obtained from a woman aged 40 to 49 in good health and CMV-seronegative. Sequencing used PBMCs. The CDR3 coding sequence is TGCGCCAGCAGCTTGGGTGGGGCAGATAATTCACCCCTCCACTTT. Amino acid sequence: CASSLGGADNSPLHF.